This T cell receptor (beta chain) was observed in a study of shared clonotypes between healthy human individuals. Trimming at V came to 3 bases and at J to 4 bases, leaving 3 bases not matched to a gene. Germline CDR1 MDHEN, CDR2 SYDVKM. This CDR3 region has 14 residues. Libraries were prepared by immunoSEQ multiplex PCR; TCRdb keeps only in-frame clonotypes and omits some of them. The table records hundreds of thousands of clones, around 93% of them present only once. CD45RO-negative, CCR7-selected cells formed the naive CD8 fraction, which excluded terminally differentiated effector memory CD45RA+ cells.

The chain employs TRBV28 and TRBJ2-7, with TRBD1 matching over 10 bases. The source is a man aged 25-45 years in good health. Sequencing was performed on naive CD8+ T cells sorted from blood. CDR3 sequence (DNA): TGTGCCAGCAGTTTTGGACAGGGGGTATACGAGCAGTACTTC. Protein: CASSFGQGVYEQYF.